The rows below give T cell receptor beta chains drawn from one sample of a study of regulatory T cells in long-lasting Graves disease. In TCRdb, the multiplex PCR reads were re-called with MiXCR into one record per CDR3 protein. The sample includes about 560,000 distinct CDR3 sequences, about 16% of them seen just once. The same specimen was also included in a second study, on T cells in Graves' hyperthyroidism and ophthalmopathy.

The sample was peripheral blood mononuclear cells (PBMCs), taken at new diagnosis, from a patient treated with antithyroid drugs. All receptors derive from a man aged 18 to 29 with Graves disease. CDR3s include the opening cysteine and the closing phenylalanine or tryptophan. A D gene is named only where the DNA matches it firmly. Rows may omit the clone size; those that give it use once, few, many or a size class.

NA TRBJ1-6 TRBV6-9 NA CASSDRAGGNSPLHF TGCGCCAGCAGTGACCGCGCGGGGGGTAATTCACCCCTCCACTTT
NA TRBJ2-1 TRBV7-9 few CASSSSYEQFF TGTGCCAGCAGCTCCTCCTATGAGCAGTTCTTC
NA TRBJ2-5 TRBV3-1 many CASSQDRTTQYF TGTGCCAGCAGCCAAGATAGGACTACCCAGTACTTC
TRBD1 TRBJ1-1 TRBV3-1 few CASSPITGVSTEAFF TGTGCCAGCAGCCCCATTACAGGGGTCAGCACTGAAGCTTTCTTT
NA TRBJ2-7 TRBV30 few CAWSANNRDEQYF TGTGCCTGGAGTGCTAACAACAGGGACGAGCAGTACTTC
NA TRBJ2-2 TRBV25-1 few CASSEVAGELFF TGTGCCAGCAGTGAGGTGGCCGGGGAGCTGTTTTTT
TRBD1 TRBJ2-7 TRBV29-1 few CSVETPGQGGYF TGCAGCGTTGAAACCCCCGGACAGGGCGGGTACTTC
NA TRBJ2-2 TRBV13 NA CASSSRTILAGELFF TGTGCCAGCAGCTCTAGGACTATTCTAGCCGGGGAGCTGTTTTTT
TRBD2 TRBJ2-5 TRBV12-5 many CASGPGGGEETQYF TGTGCTAGTGGCCCCGGGGGGGGAGAAGAGACCCAGTACTTC
TRBD2 TRBJ2-1 TRBV24-1 few CATAPGLAGGLASYNEQFF TGTGCCACAGCCCCGGGACTAGCGGGAGGTTTAGCCTCCTACAATGAGCAGTTCTTC
NA TRBJ2-1 TRBV10-3 few CAISEGGGYNEQFF TGTGCCATCAGTGAGGGAGGAGGGTACAATGAGCAGTTCTTC
NA TRBJ1-4 TRBV7-2 few CASSKDRIDPNGEKLFF TGTGCCAGCAGCAAGGACAGAATCGATCCTAATGGTGAAAAACTGTTTTTT